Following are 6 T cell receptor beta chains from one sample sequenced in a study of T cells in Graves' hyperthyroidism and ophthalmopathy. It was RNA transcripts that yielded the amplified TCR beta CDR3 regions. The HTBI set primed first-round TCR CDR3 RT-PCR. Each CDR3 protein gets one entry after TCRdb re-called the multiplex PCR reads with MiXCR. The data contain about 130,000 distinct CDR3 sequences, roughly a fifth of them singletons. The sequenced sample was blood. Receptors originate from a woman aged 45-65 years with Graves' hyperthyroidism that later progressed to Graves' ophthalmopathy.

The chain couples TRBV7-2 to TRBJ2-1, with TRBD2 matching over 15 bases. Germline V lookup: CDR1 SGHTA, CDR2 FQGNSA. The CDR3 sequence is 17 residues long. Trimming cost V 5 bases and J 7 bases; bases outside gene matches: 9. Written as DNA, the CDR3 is TGTGCCAGCAGCCCGGGGGGGACTAGCGGGAGGCGGAATGAGCAGTTCTTC. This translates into CASSPGGTSGRRNEQFF.

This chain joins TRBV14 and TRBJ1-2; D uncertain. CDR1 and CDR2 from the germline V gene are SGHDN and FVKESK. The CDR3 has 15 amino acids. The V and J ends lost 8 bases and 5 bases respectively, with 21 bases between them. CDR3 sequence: CASRHAGNGGYGYTF. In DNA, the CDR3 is TGTGCCAGCCGACATGCGGGGAATGGAGGATATGGCTACACCTTC.

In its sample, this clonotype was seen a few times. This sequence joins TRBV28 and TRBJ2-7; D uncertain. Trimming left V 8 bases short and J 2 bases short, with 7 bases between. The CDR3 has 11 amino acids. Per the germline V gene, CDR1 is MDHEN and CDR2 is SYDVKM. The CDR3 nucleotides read TGTGCCAGCGGCTACACCTACGAGCAGTACTTC. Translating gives CASGYTYEQYF.

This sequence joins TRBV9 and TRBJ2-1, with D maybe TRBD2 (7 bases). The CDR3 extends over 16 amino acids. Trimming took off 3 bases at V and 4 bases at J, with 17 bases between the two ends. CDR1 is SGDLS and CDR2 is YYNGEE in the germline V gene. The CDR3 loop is CASSGGGDILYNEQFF. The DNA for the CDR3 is TGTGCCAGCAGCGGGGGGGGCGATATTCTTTACAATGAGCAGTTCTTC.

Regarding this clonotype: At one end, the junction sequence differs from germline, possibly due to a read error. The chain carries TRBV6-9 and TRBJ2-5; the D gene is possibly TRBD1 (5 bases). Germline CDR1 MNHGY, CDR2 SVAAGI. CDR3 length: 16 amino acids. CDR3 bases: TGTGCCAGCAGTTTCCCCCCTGCAGGGAAAAAGGAGACCCTGTACTTC. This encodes CASSFPPAGKKETLYF.

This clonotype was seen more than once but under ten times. DNA for the CDR3: TGTGCCAGCAGTGAAGCGGGACAGCGAAATGAGCAGTTCTTC. Residues: CASSEAGQRNEQFF. V is TRBV6-1 and J is TRBJ2-1; 7 bases are a match to TRBD1. Germline loops: CDR1 MNHNS, CDR2 SASEGT. J gave up 7 bases and V 0 bases, and 3 bases lay outside the gene matches. This CDR3 spans 14 amino acids.